Below, 15 T cell receptor beta chains from the same sample are listed, as sequenced in a study of cytomegalovirus exposure and HLA in healthy donors. This PCR relied on a set of 60 Vbeta primers and 13 Jbeta primers. Profiling relied on immunoSEQ multiplex PCR, and the TCRdb table lists in-frame clones only, not all of them. The table lists about 150,000 clones, roughly 80% of them singletons. Input material: PBMCs. These receptors were taken from a man aged 40-49 years in good health and CMV-seronegative.

This clone was counted a few times. The chain has TRBV5-1 and TRBJ2-3; D gene unclear. Deletions cut 1 base from V and 5 bases from J, with 2 bases between. Germline loops: CDR1 SGHRS, CDR2 YFSETQ. This CDR3 spans 11 amino acids. CDR3 in DNA: TGCGCCAGCAGCTTGCAAGATACGCAGTATTTT. This sequence encodes CASSLQDTQYF.

CDR3 in amino acids: CASSDIWEERETQYF. In nucleotides, the CDR3 is TGTGCCAGCAGTGATATCTGGGAGGAGCGAGAGACCCAGTACTTC. The genes are TRBV6-1 and TRBJ2-5; the D gene is possibly TRBD2 (6 bases). With 3 bases removed from V and 4 bases from J, the gap between germline ends came to 15 bases. CDR3 length: 15 amino acids. Looked up from germline, CDR1 is MNHNS and CDR2 is SASEGT.

J is TRBJ1-6 and V is TRBV7-9; tentatively, D is TRBD1 (6 bases). V dropped 6 bases and J dropped 13 bases, with 13 bases sitting between them. Germline CDR1 reads SEHNR; CDR2 reads FQNEAQ (reference sequence). The CDR3 runs to 12 residues. The CDR3 spells CASSGGGGPLHF. DNA for the CDR3: TGTGCCAGCAGTGGGGGAGGGGGTCCCCTCCACTTT. Based on the CDR3 plus reference TRBV7-9 and TRBJ1-6, the full variable domain is DTGVSQNPRHKITKRGQNVTFRCDPISEHNRLYWYRQTLGQGPEFLTYFQNEAQLEKSRLLSDRFSAERPKGSFSTLEIQRTEQGDSAMYLCASSGGGGPLHFGNGTRLTVT.

V is TRBV27 and J is TRBJ1-2, with D perhaps TRBD1 (5 bases). Trimming left V 6 bases short and J 3 bases short, with 8 bases between. The CDR3 length is 12 residues. Germline CDR1 MNHEY, CDR2 SMNVEV (reference sequence). The DNA for the CDR3 is TGTGCCAGCAGGGGGGGGTACTATGGCTACACCTTC. Its protein is CASRGGYYGYTF.

The rearrangement joins TRBV14 to TRBJ2-7; D may be TRBD1 (6 bases). This CDR3 contains 16 residues. Germline V gene lookup returns CDR1 SGHDN and CDR2 FVKESK. The germline V and J ends were trimmed by 0 bases and 3 bases, with 15 bases remaining between them. CDR3 bases: TGTGCCAGCAGCCAAGATCGACAGGAGATCCTCTACGAGCAGTACTTC. Its protein is CASSQDRQEILYEQYF.

The chain recombines TRBV6-6 with TRBJ1-1; D remains unclear. CDR3 length: 12 residues. Per germline, CDR1 MNHNY and CDR2 SVGAGI (reference sequence). V was shortened by 6 bases and J by 3 bases, with 8 bases between the two germline ends. CDR3 sequence reads: CASRTRDTEAFF. In nucleotides, the CDR3 is TGTGCCAGCAGAACGCGGGACACTGAAGCTTTCTTT.

The V call is TRBV7-2, the J call TRBJ2-7; no definite D call. The germline V gene has CDR1 SGHTA and CDR2 FQGNSA. CDR3 length equals 13 residues. V dropped 0 bases and J dropped 4 bases, with 7 bases sitting between them. CDR3 loop: CASSLASDYEQYF. The CDR3 DNA sequence: TGTGCCAGCAGCTTAGCCTCAGATTACGAGCAGTACTTC.

This clone appeared once. The chain uses TRBV5-1 and TRBJ2-3, with D perhaps TRBD1 (6 bases). The germline gives CDR1 SGHRS, CDR2 YFSETQ. This CDR3 is 14 amino acids long. The V end was cut by 2 bases, the J end by 2 bases, with 9 bases between. The CDR3 DNA sequence: TGCGCCAGCAGCTTTGGACAGACCACAGATACGCAGTATTTT. Its protein is CASSFGQTTDTQYF. Drawing the rest from reference TRBV5-1 and TRBJ2-3, the complete variable domain is KAGVTQTPRYLIKTRGQQVTLSCSPISGHRSVSWYQQTPGQGLQFLFEYFSETQRNKGNFPGRFSGRQFSNSRSEMNVSTLELGDSALYLCASSFGQTTDTQYFGPGTRLTVL.

The V call is TRBV25-1, the J call TRBJ2-3, with 8 bases aligning to TRBD2. This CDR3 is 15 amino acids long. V trimming: 8 bases; J trimming: 3 bases; junction bases outside the gene matches: 10. Germline V gene data show CDR1 as MGHDK and CDR2 as SYGVNS. CDR3 region: CASQRKLAATDTQYF. Written as DNA, the CDR3 is TGTGCCAGCCAACGGAAACTAGCGGCTACAGATACGCAGTATTTT.

In its sample, this clone was seen a few times. The chain uses TRBV6-1 and TRBJ1-1, with a tentative D call TRBD1 (6 bases). The ends were cut back, 1 base at V and 4 bases at J, with 10 bases in the middle. Germline CDR1 and CDR2: MNHNS and SASEGT. The CDR3 is made up of 14 amino acids. CDR3 DNA sequence: TGTGCCAGCAGTGAAGAGGGGGGGGCCACTGAAGCTTTCTTT. Translation gives CASSEEGGATEAFF.

V and J are TRBV18 and TRBJ1-2, with 10 bases lining up with TRBD1. The V and J ends lost 3 bases and 6 bases, in that order; junction bases with no gene match: 7. Germline CDR1 and CDR2: KGHSH and LQKENI. The CDR3 contains 15 residues. The CDR3 protein is CASSPTGQGGNGYTF. The CDR3 bases are TGTGCCAGCTCACCCACCGGACAGGGGGGCAATGGCTACACCTTC. Variable domain in full (rest from reference TRBV18 and TRBJ1-2): NAGVMQNPRHLVRRRGQEARLRCSPMKGHSHVYWYRQLPEEGLKFMVYLQKENIIDESGMPKERFSAEFPKEGPSILRIQQVVRGDSAAYFCASSPTGQGGNGYTFGSGTRLTVV.

The chain has TRBV19 and TRBJ2-7, with 7 nucleotides matching TRBD1. V dropped 3 bases and J dropped 4; count of bases not matched to a gene: 6. Germline V gene sequence: CDR1 LNHDA, CDR2 SQIVND (reference sequence). CDR3 length: 14 amino acids. CDR3 residues: CASSMRRQGYEQYF. The CDR3 nucleotides are TGTGCCAGTAGTATGCGCCGACAGGGATACGAGCAGTACTTC.

The V and J genes are TRBV27 and TRBJ2-3, with D unresolved. This CDR3 has 11 residues. CDR1 is MNHEY, CDR2 SMNVEV, per germline (reference sequence). The V end lost 4 bases, the J end lost 5 bases, and 4 bases lay between the germline ends. The CDR3 reads CASSSGDTQYF. The CDR3 nucleotides read TGTGCCAGCAGTTCAGGAGATACGCAGTATTTT.

CDR3 DNA: TGCGCCAGCAGCTTGGGGCCATCCAATAATGAAAAACTGTTTTTT. Amino acid sequence: CASSLGPSNNEKLFF. This chain connects TRBV5-1 to TRBJ1-4; D ambiguous. The CDR3 length is 15 residues. The germline CDR1 and CDR2 sequences are SGHRS and YFSETQ. The V gene lost 0 bases and the J gene lost 4 bases, with 10 bases spanning the gap.

This chain connects TRBV4-3 to TRBJ2-3, with D possibly being TRBD1 (6 bases). Trimming cost V 0 bases and J 4 bases, with 20 bases left between them. The V gene's germline CDR1 is LGHNA and CDR2 YSLEER. The CDR3 is 18 residues long. DNA for the CDR3: TGCGCCAGCAGCCAAGACTACTTTCGACAGGTAGGCGCAGATACGCAGTATTTT. This encodes CASSQDYFRQVGADTQYF.